This is a list of T cell receptor beta chains from one sample in a study of siplizumab effects on memory and regulatory T cells. For these TCRs, the target antigens are not known. Some clones are missing from TCRdb's copy, which holds only in-frame ones; the method was immunoSEQ multiplex PCR. Here the sample spans roughly 18,000 clones, approximately 46% being singletons. Sequenced input: CFSE-low (dividing) CD4+ T cells sorted from an allogeneic mixed lymphocyte reaction. All receptors derive from a human donor in good health; the cells came from an allogeneic mixed lymphocyte reaction. Both conserved end residues are part of each CDR3. The D gene is left open where the match is weak. Expanded clones get a size class; other rows say once, few or many, or leave the size out.

>.|TRBV6-6|few|TRBJ2-7
TGTGCCAGCAGTCGATACAGGGATTACGAGCAGTACTTC
CASSRYRDYEQYF
>.|TRBV6-6|.|TRBJ1-1
TGTGCCAGCAGTTACTGGGACCGGAACACTGAAGCTTTCTTT
CASSYWDRNTEAFF
>.|TRBV7-3|.|TRBJ2-3
TGTGCCAGCAGCCCGGGACTTTCGATAGATACGCAGTATTTT
CASSPGLSIDTQYF
>.|TRBV10-3|.|TRBJ2-5
TGTGCCATCAGCGACACTAAGGTAGAGACCCAGTACTTC
CAISDTKVETQYF
>.|TRBV6-5|once|TRBJ1-4
TGTGCCAGCAGTTACTCCCACACCCAAAAACTGTTTTTT
CASSYSHTQKLFF
>.|TRBV10-1|few|TRBJ1-1
TGCGCCAGCAGTTCGAACACTGAAGCTTTCTTT
CASSSNTEAFF
>TRBD2|TRBV28|few|TRBJ2-2
TGTGCCAGCAGTTCTAGCGGGGAACGGGCCGGGGAGCTGTTTTTT
CASSSSGERAGELFF
>TRBD2|TRBV7-2|.|TRBJ2-5
TGTGCCAGCAGCTTCGACGGGGGGGGACAAGAGACCCAGTACTTC
CASSFDGGGQETQYF
>.|TRBV5-5|.|TRBJ1-2
TGTGCCAGCAGCTTGTTAGTAGGGAATGGCTACACCTTC
CASSLLVGNGYTF
>.|TRBV6-1|.|TRBJ1-1
TGTGCCAGCATCCAACAGGTGGGTTTCACTGAAGCTTTCTTT
CASIQQVGFTEAFF
>TRBD1|TRBV11-2|.|TRBJ2-2
TGTGCCAGCAGCTTGTCAAGGACAGGGCCCTTCACCGGGGAGCTGTTTTTT
CASSLSRTGPFTGELFF
>TRBD1|TRBV5-1|.|TRBJ1-1
TGCGCCAGCAGCCCTGGACAGGGGGCCCCAAACACTGAAGCTTTCTTT
CASSPGQGAPNTEAFF
>TRBD1|TRBV19|.|TRBJ2-1
TGTGCCAGTACCAAAGGAGGACAGGGAGATGAGCAGTTCTTC
CASTKGGQGDEQFF
>.|TRBV20-1|.|TRBJ2-3
TGCAGTGCGGGAGGTGGGGGTACGCAGTATTTT
CSAGGGGTQYF
>TRBD1|TRBV29-1|few|TRBJ2-7
TGCAGCTTCCGGACAGGGTTTGGCGAGCAGTACTTC
CSFRTGFGEQYF
>.|TRBV6-5|few|TRBJ1-2
TGTGCCAGCAGTTACTTAACAGGGTCCCTGGGCTACACCTTC
CASSYLTGSLGYTF
>TRBD1|TRBV6-5|once|TRBJ2-2
TGTGCCAGCAGACCCGGGACAGTCACCGGGGAGCTGTTTTTT
CASRPGTVTGELFF
>TRBD1|TRBV7-2|few|TRBJ1-1
TGTGCCAGCAGCTTGAGGACAGGGGACACTGAAGCTTTCTTT
CASSLRTGDTEAFF
>.|TRBV6-6|.|TRBJ2-6
TGTGCCAGCAGTTTGACAGCCTCTGGGGCCAACGTCCTGACTTTC
CASSLTASGANVLTF
>.|TRBV6-5|few|TRBJ2-7
TGTGCCAGCAGTGAAAATGGGGCCTACGAGCAGTACTTC
CASSENGAYEQYF
>.|TRBV28|.|TRBJ2-6
TGTGCCAGCAGTAAGGTCATCTTGACACAAAGTCAGGCCAACGTCCTGACTTTC
CASSKVILTQSQANVLTF
>TRBD2|TRBV7-2|.|TRBJ2-3
TGTGCCAACAGCCTCCTTAGCGGGGGGGCGGGAGATACGCAGTATTTT
CANSLLSGGAGDTQYF
>TRBD1|TRBV5-1|.|TRBJ2-3
TGCGCCAGCAGCAGAAGAACAGGGGAAAGCACAGATACGCAGTATTTT
CASSRRTGESTDTQYF
>.|TRBV18|.|TRBJ1-1
TGTGCCAGCTCACCCACGGGAGGGTACACTGAAGCTTTCTTT
CASSPTGGYTEAFF
>.|TRBV28|few|TRBJ1-5
TGTGCCAGCAGTTTATGGAGCAGGGAGGCTTATCAGCCCCAGCATTTT
CASSLWSREAYQPQHF
>.|TRBV6-1|.|TRBJ2-7
TGTGCCAGCAGAACTGACATCTACGAGCAGTACTTC
CASRTDIYEQYF
>TRBD1|TRBV10-3|once|TRBJ1-2
TGTGCCATCAGGCCTGACAGGGGTGACGGCTACACCTTC
CAIRPDRGDGYTF
>.|TRBV7-2|.|TRBJ2-5
TGTGCCAGCAGCTATACTTTGTGGGTGACCCAGTACTTC
CASSYTLWVTQYF
>TRBD2|TRBV5-6|.|TRBJ2-5
TGTGCCAGCAGCTTGGCCTTGATAGCGGGGGGCCGGGAGACCCAGTACTTC
CASSLALIAGGRETQYF
>.|TRBV7-3|.|TRBJ2-5
TGTGCCAGCAGCTTAATGGGGGGATACGAGACCCAGTACTTC
CASSLMGGYETQYF
>TRBD1|TRBV2|.|TRBJ1-5
TGTGCCAGCAGGCGGACAGGGGTGAAGCAGCCCCAGCATTTT
CASRRTGVKQPQHF
>.|TRBV18|.|TRBJ2-7
TGTGCCAGCTCACCAGCAGGGATGTACGAGCAGTACTTC
CASSPAGMYEQYF
>TRBD2|TRBV10-3|.|TRBJ2-7
TGTGCCATCAGTGATAATACACTAGCGGGTACCTACGAGCAGTACTTC
CAISDNTLAGTYEQYF
>TRBD2|TRBV28|medium-sized|TRBJ2-1
TGTGCCAGCAGGTCGACTAGCGGGGGAACGGGGTTCTTC
CASRSTSGGTGFF
>.|TRBV29-1|few|TRBJ1-1
TGCAGCGTCCCCCGACAGGTTGCTGAAGCTTTCTTT
CSVPRQVAEAFF
>TRBD2|TRBV5-6|.|TRBJ2-3
TGTGCCAGCAGCATCACTAGCGGGGGCGGCACAGATACGCAGTATTTT
CASSITSGGGTDTQYF
>.|TRBV6-6|few|TRBJ1-1
TGTGCCAGCAGTTACGGGGAGGGTGAAGCTTTCTTT
CASSYGEGEAFF
>.|TRBV6-5|.|TRBJ2-5
TGTGCCAGCAGTTGCCCTGGGTCCGGGACCCAGTACTTC
CASSCPGSGTQYF
>.|TRBV19|few|TRBJ2-2
TGTGCCAGTAAAGAGAGAACCGGGGAGCTGTTTTTT
CASKERTGELFF
>TRBD2|TRBV11-2|.|TRBJ2-1
TGTGCCAGCAGGAAACTAGCGGGGAAGAACAATGAGCAGTTCTTC
CASRKLAGKNNEQFF
>.|TRBV2|few|TRBJ2-5
TGTGCCAGCAGTTACGGGTCGGGGTCCGGGACCCAGTACTTC
CASSYGSGSGTQYF
>.|TRBV7-2|medium-sized|TRBJ2-2
TGTGCCAGCAGACCCTGGGGGACGAACACCGGGGAGCTGTTTTTT
CASRPWGTNTGELFF
>.|TRBV7-2|few|TRBJ1-1
TGTGCCAGCAGCTTGGGGTTTAACACTGAAGCTTTCTTT
CASSLGFNTEAFF
>TRBD1|TRBV6-6|.|TRBJ1-1
TGTGCCAGCAGTTACGCAGGGGGTAAGACTGAAGCTTTCTTT
CASSYAGGKTEAFF
>TRBD2|TRBV27|few|TRBJ2-3
TGTGCCAGCAGTTTTTCGCGGGGGACAGATACGCAGTATTTT
CASSFSRGTDTQYF
>.|TRBV6-6|few|TRBJ1-2
TGTGCCAGCAGAGAAGGGGTTCAAGGCTACACCTTC
CASREGVQGYTF
>TRBD2|TRBV4-2|few|TRBJ2-1
TGTGCCAGCAGCCAAGAACTAGCGGTCCAATACAATGAGCAGTTCTTC
CASSQELAVQYNEQFF
>TRBD2|TRBV7-8|few|TRBJ2-3
TGTGCCAGCAGCCCTCGCGGGGGGCTTTCTAGCACAGATACGCAGTATTTT
CASSPRGGLSSTDTQYF
>TRBD1|TRBV11-2|.|TRBJ2-1
TGTGCCAGCAGCTCCTACAGGGGCGAGGTTTACAATGAGCAGTTCTTC
CASSSYRGEVYNEQFF